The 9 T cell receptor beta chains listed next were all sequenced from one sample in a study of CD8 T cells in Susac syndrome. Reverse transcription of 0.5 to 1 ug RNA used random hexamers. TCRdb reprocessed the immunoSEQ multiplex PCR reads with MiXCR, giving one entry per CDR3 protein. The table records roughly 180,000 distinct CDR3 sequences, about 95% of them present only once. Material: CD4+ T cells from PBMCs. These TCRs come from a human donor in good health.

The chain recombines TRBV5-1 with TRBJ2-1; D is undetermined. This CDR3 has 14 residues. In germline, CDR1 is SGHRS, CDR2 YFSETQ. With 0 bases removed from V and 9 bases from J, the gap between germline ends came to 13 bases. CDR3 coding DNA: TGCGCCAGCAGCTTGGATGCGGATACTGGTGAGCAGTTCTTC. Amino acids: CASSLDADTGEQFF.

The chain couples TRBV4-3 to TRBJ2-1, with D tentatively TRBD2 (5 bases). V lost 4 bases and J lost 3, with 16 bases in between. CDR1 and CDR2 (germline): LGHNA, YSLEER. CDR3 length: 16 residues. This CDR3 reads CASSRLLSGYYNEQFF. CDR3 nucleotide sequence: TGCGCCAGCAGCCGGCTATTGAGCGGATACTACAATGAGCAGTTCTTC.

CDR3 coding DNA: TGTGCCAGCAGTGAAGACCGTACTGGGGCCAACGTCCTGACTTTC. It specifies CASSEDRTGANVLTF. The gene calls are TRBV2 and TRBJ2-6; unclear D gene. The CDR3 is made up of 15 amino acids. The V end lost 1 base, the J end lost 2 bases, and 6 bases lay between the germline ends. Germline loops: CDR1 SNHLY, CDR2 FYNNEI.

CDR3 nucleotide sequence: TGCAGTGCTAGGGGGGTCCGAACTGAAGCTTTCTTT. It yields the protein CSARGVRTEAFF. The chain couples TRBV20-1 to TRBJ1-1; D might be TRBD1 (5 bases). The CDR3 is 12 residues long. Trimming shortened V by 3 bases and J by 5 bases, and 10 bases separated the two germline ends. Germline lookup yields CDR1 DFQATT and CDR2 SNEGSKA (reference sequence).

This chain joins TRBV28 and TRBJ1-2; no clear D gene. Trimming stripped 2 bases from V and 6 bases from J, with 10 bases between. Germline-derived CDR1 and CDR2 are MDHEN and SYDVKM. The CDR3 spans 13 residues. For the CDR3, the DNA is TGTGCCAGCAGTTTAACTAGTCTGAATGGCTACACCTTC. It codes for CASSLTSLNGYTF.

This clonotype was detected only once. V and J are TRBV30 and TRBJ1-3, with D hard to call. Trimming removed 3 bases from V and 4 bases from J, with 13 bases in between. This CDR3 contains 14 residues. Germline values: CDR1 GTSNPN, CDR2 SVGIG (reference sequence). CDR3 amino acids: CAWRPTVSGNTIYF. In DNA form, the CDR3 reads TGTGCCTGGAGACCTACAGTATCCGGAAACACCATATATTTT.

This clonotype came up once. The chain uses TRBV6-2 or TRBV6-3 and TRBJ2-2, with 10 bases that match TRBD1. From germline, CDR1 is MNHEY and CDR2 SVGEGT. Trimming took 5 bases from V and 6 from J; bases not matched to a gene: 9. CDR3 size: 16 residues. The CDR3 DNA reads TGTGCCAGCAGTCGCACCGGGACAGGGGATGCCGGGGAGCTGTTTTTT. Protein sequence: CASSRTGTGDAGELFF.

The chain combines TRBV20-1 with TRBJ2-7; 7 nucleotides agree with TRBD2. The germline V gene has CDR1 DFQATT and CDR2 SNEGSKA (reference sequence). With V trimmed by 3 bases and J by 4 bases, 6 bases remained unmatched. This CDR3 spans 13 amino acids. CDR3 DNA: TGCAGTGCTAGGCGGGAGAGGCGGTACGAGCAGTACTTC. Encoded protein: CSARRERRYEQYF.

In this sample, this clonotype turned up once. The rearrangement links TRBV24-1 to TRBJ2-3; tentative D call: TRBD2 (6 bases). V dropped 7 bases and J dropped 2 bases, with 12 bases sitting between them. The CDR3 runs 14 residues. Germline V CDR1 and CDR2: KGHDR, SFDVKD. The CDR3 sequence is CATREGHNTDTQYF. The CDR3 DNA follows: TGTGCCACCAGGGAGGGGCATAACACAGATACGCAGTATTTT.